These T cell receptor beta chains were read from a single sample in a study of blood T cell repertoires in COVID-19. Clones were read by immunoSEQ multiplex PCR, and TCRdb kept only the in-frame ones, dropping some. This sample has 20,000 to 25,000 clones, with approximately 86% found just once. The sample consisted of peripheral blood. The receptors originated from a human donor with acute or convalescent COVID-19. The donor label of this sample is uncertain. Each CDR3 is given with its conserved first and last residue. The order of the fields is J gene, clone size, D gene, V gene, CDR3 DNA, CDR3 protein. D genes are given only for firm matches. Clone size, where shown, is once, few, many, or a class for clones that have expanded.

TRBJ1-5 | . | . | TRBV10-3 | TGTGCCATCAGTGAGAGGGGCAGCAATCAGCCCCAGCATTTT | CAISERGSNQPQHF
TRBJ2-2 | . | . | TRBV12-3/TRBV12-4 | TGTGCCAGCAGAAGGGGCACCGGGGAGCTGTTTTTT | CASRRGTGELFF
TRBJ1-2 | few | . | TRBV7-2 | TGTGCCAGCAGCCTATTGACCGGGGTCAACTATGGCTACACCTTC | CASSLLTGVNYGYTF
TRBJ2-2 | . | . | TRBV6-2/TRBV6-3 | TGTGCCAGCAGTTACGAGAGGCTAGCTGGATCCGGGGAGCTGTTTTTT | CASSYERLAGSGELFF
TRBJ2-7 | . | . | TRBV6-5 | TGTGCCAGCAGAATTTACCCAGAGGGTCTTTACGAGCAGTACTTC | CASRIYPEGLYEQYF
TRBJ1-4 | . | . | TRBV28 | TGTGCCAGCAGTCCTCCGACACCACCGAAGGTGTTTTTT | CASSPPTPPKVFF
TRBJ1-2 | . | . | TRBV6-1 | TGTGCCAGCAGTGAAGCTCATCGGGGACTCAACTATGGCTACACCTTC | CASSEAHRGLNYGYTF
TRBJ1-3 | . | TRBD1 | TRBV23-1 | TGCGCCAGCAGTCAATGGAGAGACAGGGTCGTTTCAGGAAACACCATATATTTT | CASSQWRDRVVSGNTIYF
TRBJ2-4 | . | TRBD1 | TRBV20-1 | TGCAGTGCTAGTGGACAGGAAAGAAACATTCAGTACTTC | CSASGQERNIQYF
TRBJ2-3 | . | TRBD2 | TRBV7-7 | TGTGCCAGCAGCTTGCTAGCGGGGAGCACAGATACGCAGTATTTT | CASSLLAGSTDTQYF
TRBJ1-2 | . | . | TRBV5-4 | TGTGCCAGCAGCTTGGGGACTGACTATGGCTACACCTTC | CASSLGTDYGYTF
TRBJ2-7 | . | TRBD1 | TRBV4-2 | TGTGCCAGCAGTCCGACAGGGCCGCACGAGCAGTACTTC | CASSPTGPHEQYF
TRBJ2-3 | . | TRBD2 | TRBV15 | TGTGCCACCAGAGAAGGGGGCGGGAGGGCCCCTGGCACAGATACGCAGTATTTT | CATREGGGRAPGTDTQYF
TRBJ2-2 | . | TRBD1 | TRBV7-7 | TGTGCCAGCAGCCCAAACAGGGGCGGCGGGGAGCTGTTTTTT | CASSPNRGGGELFF
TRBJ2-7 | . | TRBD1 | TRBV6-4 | TGTGCCAGCAGCCCTAACCCGGGACAGGGCACCTACGAGCAGTACTTC | CASSPNPGQGTYEQYF
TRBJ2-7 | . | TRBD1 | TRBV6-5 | TGTGCCAGCATTCCAGGACAGGGTTACGAGCAGTACTTC | CASIPGQGYEQYF
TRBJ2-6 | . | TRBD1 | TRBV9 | TGTGCCAGCAGCGTAGGGACAGGCTCTGGGGCCAACGTCCTGACTTTC | CASSVGTGSGANVLTF
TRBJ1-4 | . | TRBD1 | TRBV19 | TGTGCCAGTAGTGCCCAAGGGGGCGCCGGTGAAAAACTGTTTTTT | CASSAQGGAGEKLFF
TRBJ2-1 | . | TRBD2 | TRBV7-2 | TGTGCCAGCAGCTTATACGCGGGGACTAGCGGGATGTACAATGAGCAGTTCTTC | CASSLYAGTSGMYNEQFF
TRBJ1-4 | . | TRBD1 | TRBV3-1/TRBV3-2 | TGTGCCAGCAGCACCCGGACAGGGGGCGGAGATGAAAAACTGTTTTTT | CASSTRTGGGDEKLFF
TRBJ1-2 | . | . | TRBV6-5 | TGTGCCAGCAGACTACAGGGCCTTGATGGCTACACCTTC | CASRLQGLDGYTF
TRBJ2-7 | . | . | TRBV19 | TGTGCCAGTAGTATGGGCGCCCTATCCGGCGAGCAGTACTTC | CASSMGALSGEQYF
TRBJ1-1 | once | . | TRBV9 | TGTGCCAGCAGCTCCGCCCGGGGGGGATGGGGCACTGAAGCTTTCTTT | CASSSARGGWGTEAFF